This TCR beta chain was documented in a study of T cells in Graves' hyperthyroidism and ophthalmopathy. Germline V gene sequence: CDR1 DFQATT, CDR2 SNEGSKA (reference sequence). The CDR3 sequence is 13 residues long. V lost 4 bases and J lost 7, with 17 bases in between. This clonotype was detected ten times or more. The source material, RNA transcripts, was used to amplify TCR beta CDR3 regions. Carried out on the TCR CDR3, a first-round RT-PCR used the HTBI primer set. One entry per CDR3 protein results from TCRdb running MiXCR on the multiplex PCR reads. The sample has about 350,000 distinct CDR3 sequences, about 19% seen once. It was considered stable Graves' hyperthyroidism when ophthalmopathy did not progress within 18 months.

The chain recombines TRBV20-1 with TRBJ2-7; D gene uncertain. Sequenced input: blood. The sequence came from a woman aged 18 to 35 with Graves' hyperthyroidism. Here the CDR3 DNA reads TGCAGTGCTAAGTTCTGGGGATGGGGTGAGCAGTACTTC. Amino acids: CSAKFWGWGEQYF.